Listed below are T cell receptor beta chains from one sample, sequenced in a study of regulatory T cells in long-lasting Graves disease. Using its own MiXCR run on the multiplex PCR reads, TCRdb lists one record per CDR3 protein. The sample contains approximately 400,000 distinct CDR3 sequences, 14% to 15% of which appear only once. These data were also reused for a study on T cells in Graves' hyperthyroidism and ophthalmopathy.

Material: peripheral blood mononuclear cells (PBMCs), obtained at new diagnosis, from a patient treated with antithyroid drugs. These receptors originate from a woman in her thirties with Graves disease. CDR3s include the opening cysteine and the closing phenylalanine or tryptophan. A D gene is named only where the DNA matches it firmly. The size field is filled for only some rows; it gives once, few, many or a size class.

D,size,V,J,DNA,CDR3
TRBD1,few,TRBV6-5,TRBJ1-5,TGTGCCAGCAGTTACTCCGGCCAGGGGGCTTTTCAGCCCCAGCATTTT,CASSYSGQGAFQPQHF
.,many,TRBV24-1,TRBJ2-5,TGTGCCACCAGTGATTTCGGCAGGGAAGGGGAGACCCAGTACTTC,CATSDFGREGETQYF
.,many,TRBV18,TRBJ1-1,TGTGCCAGCGACTTGGGGACACCATCTGAAGCTTTCTTT,CASDLGTPSEAFF
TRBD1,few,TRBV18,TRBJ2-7,TGTGCCAGCTCTCCGGACAGGGTCTCGTACGAGCAGTACTTC,CASSPDRVSYEQYF
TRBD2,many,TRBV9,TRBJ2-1,TGTGCCAGCAGCCAAGAGGTCGGACTAGCGGGCTCGGGCGAGCAGTTCTTC,CASSQEVGLAGSGEQFF
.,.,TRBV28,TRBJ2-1,TGTGCCAGCAGTACCCGAAGGAGGGGTGAGCAGTTCTTC,CASSTRRRGEQFF
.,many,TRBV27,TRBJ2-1,TGTGCCAGCAGACTTAGCGGCAATGAGCAGTTCTTC,CASRLSGNEQFF
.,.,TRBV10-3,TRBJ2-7,TGTGCCATCAGTGATCCGAGGACGGCCAACTACGAGCAGTACTTC,CAISDPRTANYEQYF
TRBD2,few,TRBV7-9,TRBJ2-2,TGTGCCAGCAGCCCTCCTAGCGGGAAAAGTTCCGGGGAGCTGTTTTTT,CASSPPSGKSSGELFF
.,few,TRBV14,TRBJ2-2,TGTGCCAGCAGCCAGGGACTTCTCAACCGTTGGGAGCTGTTTTTT,CASSQGLLNRWELFF
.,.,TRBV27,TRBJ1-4,TGTGCCAGCATGGGCTTTGCAACTAATGAAAAACTGTTTTTT,CASMGFATNEKLFF
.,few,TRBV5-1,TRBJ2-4,TGCGCCAGCAGCCCAAAGACCCCGGGGACAACACTCACCAAGCTAGCCAAAAACATTCAGTACTTC,CASSPKTPGTTLTKLAKNIQYF